This TCR beta chain was observed in a study of blood T cell repertoires in COVID-19. Turning to the study itself: Italy, Spain and the United States were the sources of the convalescent and acute COVID-19 samples. Sample material is recorded as cDNA or gDNA derived from T cells, B-cell-depleted T cells, or PBMCs.

Germline loops: CDR1 MNHEY, CDR2 SMNVEV (reference sequence). The CDR3 contains 13 residues. V lost 6 bases and J lost 12; bases outside the gene matches: 9. Original handling: Estimates of nucleated cell counts were drawn from the amplification of reference gene primers. TCRdb's copy holds only in-frame clones and misses some; the assay was immunoSEQ multiplex PCR. V and J calls plus clone size are reproduced from that table; the DNA served to infer D and trimming. The table has around 500,000 clones, approximately 85% seen once. This TCR derives from a human donor in a cohort sampled during active COVID-19. The chain couples TRBV27 to TRBJ1-1, with 11 positions matching TRBD1. The sequencing input was peripheral blood. CDR3 DNA sequence: TGTGCCAGCAGCCAATCGGACAGGGGGCGGTCTTTCTTT. Amino acid sequence: CASSQSDRGRSFF.